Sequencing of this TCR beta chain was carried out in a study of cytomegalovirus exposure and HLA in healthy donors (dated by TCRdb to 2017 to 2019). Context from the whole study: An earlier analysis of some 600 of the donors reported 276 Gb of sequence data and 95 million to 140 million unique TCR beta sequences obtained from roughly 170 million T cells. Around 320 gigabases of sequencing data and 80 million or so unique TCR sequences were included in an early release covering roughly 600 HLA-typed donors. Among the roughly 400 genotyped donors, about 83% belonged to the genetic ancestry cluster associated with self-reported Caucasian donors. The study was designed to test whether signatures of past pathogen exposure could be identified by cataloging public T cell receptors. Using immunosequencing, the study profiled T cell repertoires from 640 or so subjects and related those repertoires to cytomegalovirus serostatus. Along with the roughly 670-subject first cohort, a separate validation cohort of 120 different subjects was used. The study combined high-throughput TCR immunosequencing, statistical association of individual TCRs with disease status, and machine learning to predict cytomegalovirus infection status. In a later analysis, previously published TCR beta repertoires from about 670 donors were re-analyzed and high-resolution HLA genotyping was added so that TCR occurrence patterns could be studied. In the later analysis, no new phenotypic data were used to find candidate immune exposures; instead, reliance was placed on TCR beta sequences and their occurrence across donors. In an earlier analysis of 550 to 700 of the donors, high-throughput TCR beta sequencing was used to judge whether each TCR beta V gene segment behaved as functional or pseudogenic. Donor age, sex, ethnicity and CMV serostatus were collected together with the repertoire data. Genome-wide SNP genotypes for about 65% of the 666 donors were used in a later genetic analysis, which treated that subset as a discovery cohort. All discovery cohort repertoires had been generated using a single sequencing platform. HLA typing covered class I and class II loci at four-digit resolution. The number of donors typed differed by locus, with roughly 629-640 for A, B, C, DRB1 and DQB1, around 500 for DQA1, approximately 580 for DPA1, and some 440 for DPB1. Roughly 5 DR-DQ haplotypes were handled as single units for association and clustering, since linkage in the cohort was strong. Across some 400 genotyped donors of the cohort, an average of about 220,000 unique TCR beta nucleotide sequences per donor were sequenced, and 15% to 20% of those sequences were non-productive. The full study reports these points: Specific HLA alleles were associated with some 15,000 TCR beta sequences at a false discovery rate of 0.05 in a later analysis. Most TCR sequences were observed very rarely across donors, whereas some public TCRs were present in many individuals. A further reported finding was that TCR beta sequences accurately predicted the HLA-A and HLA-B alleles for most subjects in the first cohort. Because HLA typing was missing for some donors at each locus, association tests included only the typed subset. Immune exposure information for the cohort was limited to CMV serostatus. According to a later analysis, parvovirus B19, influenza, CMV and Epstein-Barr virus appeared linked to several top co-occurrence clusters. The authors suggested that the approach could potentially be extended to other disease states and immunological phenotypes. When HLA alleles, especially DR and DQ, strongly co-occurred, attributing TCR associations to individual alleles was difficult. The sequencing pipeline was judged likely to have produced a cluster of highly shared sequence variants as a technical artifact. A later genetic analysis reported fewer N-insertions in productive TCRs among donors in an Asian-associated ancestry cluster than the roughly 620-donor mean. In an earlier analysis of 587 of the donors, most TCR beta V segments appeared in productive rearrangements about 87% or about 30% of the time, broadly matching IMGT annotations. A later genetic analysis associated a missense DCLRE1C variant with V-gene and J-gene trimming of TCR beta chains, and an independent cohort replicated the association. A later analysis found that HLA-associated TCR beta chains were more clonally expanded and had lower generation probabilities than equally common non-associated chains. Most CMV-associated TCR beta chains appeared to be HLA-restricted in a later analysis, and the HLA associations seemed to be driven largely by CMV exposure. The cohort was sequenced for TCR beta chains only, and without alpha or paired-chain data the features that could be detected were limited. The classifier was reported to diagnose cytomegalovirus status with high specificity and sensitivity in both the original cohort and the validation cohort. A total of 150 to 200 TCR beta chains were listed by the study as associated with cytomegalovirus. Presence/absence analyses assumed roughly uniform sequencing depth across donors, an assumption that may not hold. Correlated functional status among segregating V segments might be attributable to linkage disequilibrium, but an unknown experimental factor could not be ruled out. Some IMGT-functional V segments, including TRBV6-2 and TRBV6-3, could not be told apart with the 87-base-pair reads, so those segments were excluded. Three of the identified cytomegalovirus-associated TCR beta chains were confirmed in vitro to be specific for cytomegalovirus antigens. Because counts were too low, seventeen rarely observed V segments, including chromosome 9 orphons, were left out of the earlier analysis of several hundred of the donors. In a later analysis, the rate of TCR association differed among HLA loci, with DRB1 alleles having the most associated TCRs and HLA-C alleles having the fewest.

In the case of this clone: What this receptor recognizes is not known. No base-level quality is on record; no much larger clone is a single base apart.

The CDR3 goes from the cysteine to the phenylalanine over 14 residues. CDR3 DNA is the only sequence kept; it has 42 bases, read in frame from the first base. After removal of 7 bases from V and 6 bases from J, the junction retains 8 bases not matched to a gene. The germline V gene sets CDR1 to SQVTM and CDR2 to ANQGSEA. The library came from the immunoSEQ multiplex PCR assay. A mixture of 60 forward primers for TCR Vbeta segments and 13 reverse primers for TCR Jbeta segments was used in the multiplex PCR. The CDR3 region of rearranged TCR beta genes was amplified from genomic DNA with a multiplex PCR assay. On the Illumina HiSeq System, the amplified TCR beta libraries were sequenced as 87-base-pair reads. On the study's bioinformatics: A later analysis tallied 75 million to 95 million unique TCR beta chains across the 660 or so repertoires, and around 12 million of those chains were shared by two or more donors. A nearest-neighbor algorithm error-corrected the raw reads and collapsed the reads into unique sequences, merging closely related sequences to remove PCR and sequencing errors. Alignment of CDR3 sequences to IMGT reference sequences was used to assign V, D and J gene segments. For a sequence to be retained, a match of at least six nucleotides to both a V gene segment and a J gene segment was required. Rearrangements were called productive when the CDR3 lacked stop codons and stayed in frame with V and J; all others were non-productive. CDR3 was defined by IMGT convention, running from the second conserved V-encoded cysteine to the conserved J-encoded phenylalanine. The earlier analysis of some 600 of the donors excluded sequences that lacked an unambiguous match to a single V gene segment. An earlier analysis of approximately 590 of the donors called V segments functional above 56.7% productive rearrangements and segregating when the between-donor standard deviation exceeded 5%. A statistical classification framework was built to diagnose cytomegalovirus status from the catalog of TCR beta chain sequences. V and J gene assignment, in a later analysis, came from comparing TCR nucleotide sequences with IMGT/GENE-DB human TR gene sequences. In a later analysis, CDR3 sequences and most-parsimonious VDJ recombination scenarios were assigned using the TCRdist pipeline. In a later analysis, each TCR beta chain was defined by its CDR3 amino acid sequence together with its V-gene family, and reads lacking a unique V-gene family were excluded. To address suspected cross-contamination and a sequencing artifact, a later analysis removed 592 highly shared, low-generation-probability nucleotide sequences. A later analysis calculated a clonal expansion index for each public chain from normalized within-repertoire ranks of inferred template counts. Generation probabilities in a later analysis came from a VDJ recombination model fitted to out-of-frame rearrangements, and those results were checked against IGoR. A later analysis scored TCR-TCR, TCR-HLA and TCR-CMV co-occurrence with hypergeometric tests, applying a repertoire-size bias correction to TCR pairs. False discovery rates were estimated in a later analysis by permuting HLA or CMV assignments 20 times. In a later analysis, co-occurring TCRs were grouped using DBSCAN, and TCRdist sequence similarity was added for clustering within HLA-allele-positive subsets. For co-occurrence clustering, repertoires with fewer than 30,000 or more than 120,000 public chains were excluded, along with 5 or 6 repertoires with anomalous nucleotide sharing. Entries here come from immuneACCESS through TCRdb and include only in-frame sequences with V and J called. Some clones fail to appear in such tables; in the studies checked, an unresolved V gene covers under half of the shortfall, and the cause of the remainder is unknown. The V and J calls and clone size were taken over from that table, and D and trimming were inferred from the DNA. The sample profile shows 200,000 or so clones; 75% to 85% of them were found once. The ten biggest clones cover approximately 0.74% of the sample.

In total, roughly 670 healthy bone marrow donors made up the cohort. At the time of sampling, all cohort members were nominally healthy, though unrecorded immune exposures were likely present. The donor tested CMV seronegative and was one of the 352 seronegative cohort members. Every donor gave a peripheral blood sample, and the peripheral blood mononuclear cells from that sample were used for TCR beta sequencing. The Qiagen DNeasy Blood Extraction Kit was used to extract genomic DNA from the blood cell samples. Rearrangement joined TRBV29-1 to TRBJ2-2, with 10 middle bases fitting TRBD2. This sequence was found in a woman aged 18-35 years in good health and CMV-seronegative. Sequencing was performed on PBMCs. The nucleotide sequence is TGCAGCGGTTCGAGCGGGAGGGCCGCCGGGGAGCTGTTTTTT. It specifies CSGSSGRAAGELFF.